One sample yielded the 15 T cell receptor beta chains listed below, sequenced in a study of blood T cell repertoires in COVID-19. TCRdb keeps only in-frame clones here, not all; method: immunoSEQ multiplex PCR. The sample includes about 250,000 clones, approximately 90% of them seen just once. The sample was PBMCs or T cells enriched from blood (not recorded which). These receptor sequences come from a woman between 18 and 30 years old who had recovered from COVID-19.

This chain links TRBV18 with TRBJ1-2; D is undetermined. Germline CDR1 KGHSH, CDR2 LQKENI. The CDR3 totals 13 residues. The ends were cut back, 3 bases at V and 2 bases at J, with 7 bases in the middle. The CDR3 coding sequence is TGTGCCAGCTCACCCGAACAAAACTATGGCTACACCTTC. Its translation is CASSPEQNYGYTF. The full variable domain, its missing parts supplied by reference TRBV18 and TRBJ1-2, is NAGVMQNPRHLVRRRGQEARLRCSPMKGHSHVYWYRQLPEEGLKFMVYLQKENIIDESGMPKERFSAEFPKEGPSILRIQQVVRGDSAAYFCASSPEQNYGYTFGSGTRLTVV.

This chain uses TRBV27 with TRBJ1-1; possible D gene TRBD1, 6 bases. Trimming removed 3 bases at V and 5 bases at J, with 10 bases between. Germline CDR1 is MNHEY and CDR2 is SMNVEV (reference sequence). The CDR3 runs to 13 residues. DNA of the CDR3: TGTGCCAGCAGTTTTCAGGGGTGGACTGAAGCTTTCTTT. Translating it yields CASSFQGWTEAFF.

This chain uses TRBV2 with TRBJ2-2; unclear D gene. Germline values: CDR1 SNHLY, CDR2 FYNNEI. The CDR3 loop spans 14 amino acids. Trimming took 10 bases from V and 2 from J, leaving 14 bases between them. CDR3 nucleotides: TGTGCCATCCAAGGCGTTAGCAACACCGGGGAGCTGTTTTTT. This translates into CAIQGVSNTGELFF. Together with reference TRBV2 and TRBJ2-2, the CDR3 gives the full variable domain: EPEVTQTPSHQVTQMGQEVILRCVPISNHLYFYWYRQILGQKVEFLVSFYNNEISEKSEIFDDQFSVERPDGSNFTLKIRSTKLEDSAMYFCAIQGVSNTGELFFGEGSRLTVL.

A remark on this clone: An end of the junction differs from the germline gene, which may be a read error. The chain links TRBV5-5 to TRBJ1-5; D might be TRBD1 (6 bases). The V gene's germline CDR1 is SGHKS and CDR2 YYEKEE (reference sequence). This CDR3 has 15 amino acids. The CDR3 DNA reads TGTGCCAGCAGCCCAGGACAGATTCAAAATCAACCCCAGCATTTT. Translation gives CASSPGQIQNQPQHF. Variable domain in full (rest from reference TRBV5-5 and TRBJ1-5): DAGVTQSPTHLIKTRGQQVTLRCSPISGHKSVSWYQQVLGQGPQFIFQYYEKEERGRGNFPDRFSARQFPNYSSELNVNALLLGDSALYLCASSPGQIQNQPQHFGDGTRLSIL.

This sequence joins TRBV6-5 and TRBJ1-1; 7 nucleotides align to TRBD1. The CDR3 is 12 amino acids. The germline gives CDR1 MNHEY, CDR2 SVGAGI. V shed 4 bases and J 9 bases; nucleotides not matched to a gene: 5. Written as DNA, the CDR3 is TGTGCCAGCAGTTTTAGACAGGGTCAAGCTTTCTTT. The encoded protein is CASSFRQGQAFF.

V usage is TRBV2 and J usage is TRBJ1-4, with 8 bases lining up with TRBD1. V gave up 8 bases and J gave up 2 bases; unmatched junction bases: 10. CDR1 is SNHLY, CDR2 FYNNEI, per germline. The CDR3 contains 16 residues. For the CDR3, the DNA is TGTGCCAGCCGCCGGGACAGGTTTTTTACTAATGAAAAACTGTTTTTT. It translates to CASRRDRFFTNEKLFF.

CDR3 sequence: CASSPSSTGLGSDGYTF. Written as DNA, the CDR3 is TGTGCCAGTAGTCCGTCGTCGACAGGTCTAGGGTCGGATGGCTACACCTTC. The chain carries TRBV19 and TRBJ1-2; weak D call: TRBD1 (6 bases). The CDR3 consists of 17 residues. V was clipped by 5 bases and J by 6 bases, with 25 bases between them. Germline lookup yields CDR1 LNHDA and CDR2 SQIVND (reference sequence). The variable domain in full, completed from reference TRBV19 and TRBJ1-2, reads DGGITQSPKYLFRKEGQNVTLSCEQNLNHDAMYWYRQDPGQGLRLIYYSQIVNDFQKGDIAEGYSVSREKKESFPLTVTSAQKNPTAFYLCASSPSSTGLGSDGYTFGSGTRLTVV.

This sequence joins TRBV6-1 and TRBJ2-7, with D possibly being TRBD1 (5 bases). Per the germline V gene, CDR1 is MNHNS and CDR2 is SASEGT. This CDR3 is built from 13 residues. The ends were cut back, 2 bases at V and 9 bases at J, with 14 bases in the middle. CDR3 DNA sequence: TGTGCCAGCAGTGAAAATCCACAGGCTGCGCAGTACTTC. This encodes CASSENPQAAQYF.

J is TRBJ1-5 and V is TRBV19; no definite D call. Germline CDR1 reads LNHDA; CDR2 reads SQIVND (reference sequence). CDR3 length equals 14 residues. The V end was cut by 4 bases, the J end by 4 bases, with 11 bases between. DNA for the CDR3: TGTGCCAGTAGTAGGGCCCAGAGAAATCAGCCCCAGCATTTT. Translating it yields CASSRAQRNQPQHF.

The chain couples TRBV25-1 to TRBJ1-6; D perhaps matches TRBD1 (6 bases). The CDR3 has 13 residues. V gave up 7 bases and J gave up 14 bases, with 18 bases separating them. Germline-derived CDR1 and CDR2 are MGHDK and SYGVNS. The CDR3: CASTRGARTSLHF. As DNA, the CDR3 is TGTGCCAGCACCCGGGGGGCCCGGACTTCCCTCCACTTT.

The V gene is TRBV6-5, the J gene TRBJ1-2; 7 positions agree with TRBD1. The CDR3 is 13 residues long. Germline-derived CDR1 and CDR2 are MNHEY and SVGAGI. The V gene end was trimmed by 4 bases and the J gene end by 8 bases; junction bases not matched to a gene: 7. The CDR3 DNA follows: TGTGCCAGCAGTTTCACAGGGGATTGGGGCTACACCTTC. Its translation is CASSFTGDWGYTF.

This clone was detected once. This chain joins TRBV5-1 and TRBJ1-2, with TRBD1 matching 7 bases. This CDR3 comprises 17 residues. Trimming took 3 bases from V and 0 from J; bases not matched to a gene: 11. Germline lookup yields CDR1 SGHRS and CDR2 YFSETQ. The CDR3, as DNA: TGCGCCAGCAGCTCTATCCCCCAGGGGGTAGCTAACTATGGCTACACCTTC. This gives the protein CASSSIPQGVANYGYTF.

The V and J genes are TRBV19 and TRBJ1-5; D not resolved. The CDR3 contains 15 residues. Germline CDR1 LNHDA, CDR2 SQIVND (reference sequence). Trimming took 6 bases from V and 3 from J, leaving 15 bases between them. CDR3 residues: CASRPQYGYNQPQHF. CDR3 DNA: TGTGCCAGTAGGCCACAGTACGGATACAATCAGCCCCAGCATTTT.

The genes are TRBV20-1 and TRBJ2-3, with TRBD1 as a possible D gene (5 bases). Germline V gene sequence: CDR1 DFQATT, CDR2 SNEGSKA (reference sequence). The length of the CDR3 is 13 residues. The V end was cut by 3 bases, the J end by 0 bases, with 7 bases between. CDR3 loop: CSASRGSTDTQYF. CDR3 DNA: TGCAGTGCTAGTAGGGGAAGCACAGATACGCAGTATTTT.

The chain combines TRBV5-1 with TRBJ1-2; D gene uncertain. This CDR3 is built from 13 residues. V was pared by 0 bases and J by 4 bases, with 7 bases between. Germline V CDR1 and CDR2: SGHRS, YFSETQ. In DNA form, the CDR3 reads TGCGCCAGCAGCTTGGACAGCCCCTATGGCTACACCTTC. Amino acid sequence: CASSLDSPYGYTF.